These T cell receptor beta chains were read from a single sample in a study of CD8 T cells in ankylosing spondylitis. TCRdb analysed the 5' RACE reads with MiXCR anew, one entry per CDR3 protein. The sample lists a few hundred thousand distinct CDR3 sequences; around 10% were seen once. The sequenced sample consisted of blood, either unsorted or a sorted T cell fraction (not recorded which). The source of these receptors is a female donor with ankylosing spondylitis or in good health (not recorded which). Each CDR3 is given without its conserved first and last residue.

j_gene: TRBJ2-1
v_gene: TRBV27
CDR3aa: ASSSMTGTGNNEQF

j_gene: TRBJ2-3
v_gene: TRBV9
CDR3aa: ASSDGQANPITDTQY

j_gene: TRBJ2-4
v_gene: TRBV28
CDR3aa: ASTLAGAKNIQY

j_gene: TRBJ1-1
v_gene: TRBV10-3
CDR3aa: AISEALNTEAF

j_gene: TRBJ2-5
v_gene: TRBV5-1
CDR3aa: ASSLAGRYQETQY

j_gene: TRBJ1-5
v_gene: TRBV27
CDR3aa: ASSARGRSNQPQH

j_gene: TRBJ2-1
v_gene: TRBV15
CDR3aa: ATSRDGQPSAEQF

j_gene: TRBJ2-5
v_gene: TRBV18
CDR3aa: ASSPPGEETQY

j_gene: TRBJ1-5
v_gene: TRBV7-2
CDR3aa: ASSSGQGSNQPQH

j_gene: TRBJ1-4
v_gene: TRBV9
CDR3aa: ASSVFSTGNEKLF

j_gene: TRBJ2-3
v_gene: TRBV11-2
CDR3aa: ASHSGRVVKMSQY

j_gene: TRBJ2-1
v_gene: TRBV20-1
CDR3aa: SARSAASGGHNEQF

j_gene: TRBJ2-5
v_gene: TRBV14
CDR3aa: ASSQDGRGQETQY

j_gene: TRBJ1-1
v_gene: TRBV10-3
CDR3aa: AIDGGIYTEAF

j_gene: TRBJ2-7
v_gene: TRBV20-1
CDR3aa: SARARGLAYEQY

j_gene: TRBJ2-1
v_gene: TRBV20-1
CDR3aa: SASGGQGSYNEQF

j_gene: TRBJ1-2
v_gene: TRBV20-1
CDR3aa: SARRDMKGGYT

j_gene: TRBJ2-5
v_gene: TRBV9
CDR3aa: ASCTQETQY

j_gene: TRBJ2-7
v_gene: TRBV5-1
CDR3aa: ASSSGRLYYEQY

j_gene: TRBJ2-7
v_gene: TRBV7-9
CDR3aa: ASTLVGQSYEQY

j_gene: TRBJ1-1
v_gene: TRBV11-2
CDR3aa: ASSSTTHRETEAF

j_gene: TRBJ2-2
v_gene: TRBV3-1
CDR3aa: ASSQGSGELF

j_gene: TRBJ2-7
v_gene: TRBV28
CDR3aa: ASSLTGTRYEQY

j_gene: TRBJ2-7
v_gene: TRBV7-9
CDR3aa: ASSIFPGPRSSYEQY

j_gene: TRBJ1-3
v_gene: TRBV18
CDR3aa: ASSPLDSSGNTIY